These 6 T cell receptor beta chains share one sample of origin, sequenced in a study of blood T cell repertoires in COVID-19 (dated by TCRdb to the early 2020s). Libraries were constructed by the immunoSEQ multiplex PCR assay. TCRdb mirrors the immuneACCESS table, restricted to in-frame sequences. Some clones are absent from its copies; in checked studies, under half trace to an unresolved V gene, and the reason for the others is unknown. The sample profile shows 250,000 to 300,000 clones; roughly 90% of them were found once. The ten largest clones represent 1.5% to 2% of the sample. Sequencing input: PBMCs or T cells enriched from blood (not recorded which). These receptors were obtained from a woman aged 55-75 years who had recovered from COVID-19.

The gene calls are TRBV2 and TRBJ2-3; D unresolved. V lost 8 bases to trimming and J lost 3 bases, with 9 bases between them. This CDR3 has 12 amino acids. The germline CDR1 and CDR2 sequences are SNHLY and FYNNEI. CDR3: CASGPWTDTQYF. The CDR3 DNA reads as TGTGCCAGCGGCCCGTGGACAGATACGCAGTATTTT.

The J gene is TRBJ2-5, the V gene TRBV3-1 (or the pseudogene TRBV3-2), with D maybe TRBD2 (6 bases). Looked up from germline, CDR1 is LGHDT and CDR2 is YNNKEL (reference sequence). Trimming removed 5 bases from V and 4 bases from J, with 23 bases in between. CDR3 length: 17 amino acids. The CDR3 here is CASSYRGPGGLSETQYF. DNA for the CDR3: TGTGCCAGCAGCTACCGAGGGCCCGGGGGTTTATCAGAGACCCAGTACTTC.

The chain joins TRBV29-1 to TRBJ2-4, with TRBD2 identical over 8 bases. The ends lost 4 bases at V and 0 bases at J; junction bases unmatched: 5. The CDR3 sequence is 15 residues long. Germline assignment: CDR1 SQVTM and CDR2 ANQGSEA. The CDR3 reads CSVGSGRLAKNIQYF. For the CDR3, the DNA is TGCAGCGTTGGAAGCGGGAGACTAGCCAAAAACATTCAGTACTTC.

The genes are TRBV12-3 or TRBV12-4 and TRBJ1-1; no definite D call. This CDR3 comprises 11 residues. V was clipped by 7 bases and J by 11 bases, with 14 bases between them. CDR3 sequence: CASTLTQRAFF. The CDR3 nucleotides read TGTGCCAGCACCTTAACCCAACGGGCTTTCTTT.

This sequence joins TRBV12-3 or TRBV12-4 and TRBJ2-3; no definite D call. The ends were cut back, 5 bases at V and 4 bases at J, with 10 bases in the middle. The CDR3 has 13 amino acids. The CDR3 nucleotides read TGTGCCAGCAGTCCCCAGTCCGCAGATACGCAGTATTTT. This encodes CASSPQSADTQYF.

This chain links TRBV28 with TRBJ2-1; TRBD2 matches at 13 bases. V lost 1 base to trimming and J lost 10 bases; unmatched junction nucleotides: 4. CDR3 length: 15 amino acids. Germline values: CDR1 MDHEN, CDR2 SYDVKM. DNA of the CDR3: TGTGCCAGCAGTTTATCGGGACTAGCGGGACGAGAGCAGTTCTTC. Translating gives CASSLSGLAGREQFF. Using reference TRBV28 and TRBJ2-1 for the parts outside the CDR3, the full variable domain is DVKVTQSSRYLVKRTGEKVFLECVQDMDHENMFWYRQDPGLGLRLIYFSYDVKMKEKGDIPEGYSVSREKKERFSLILESASTNQTSMYLCASSLSGLAGREQFFGPGTRLTVL.